This TCR beta chain originates from a study of tumor-infiltrating lymphocytes in primary liver carcinoma. Unsorted whole blood yielded the blood RNA, and germline DNA was also extracted. Germline values: CDR1 LGHNA, CDR2 YSLEER. The CDR3 sequence is 12 residues long. Concerning this clonotype itself: One junction end disagrees with the germline gene, perhaps due to a read error.

Making TCR beta cDNA involved around 520 ng total RNA and a constant-region primer. Sequencing libraries for TCR beta derived from three nested multiplex PCR rounds that used slightly modified ARM-PCR. The opening two PCR rounds, ten to eleven cycles each, paired TRBV1-TRBV30 forward primers with a C-beta reverse primer. One entry per CDR3 protein results from TCRdb running MiXCR on the multiplex PCR reads. This table holds fewer than 400,000 distinct CDR3 sequences, over 55% found once. The J gene is TRBJ2-1, the V gene TRBV4-3; D gene ambiguous. The sample comprised peripheral blood. This clonotype originated in a man in his forties or fifties with primary liver carcinoma and hepatitis B virus infection. CDR3 region: CANSGPYNEQLF. CDR3 coding DNA: TGCGCCAACAGTGGCCCCTACAATGAGCAGTTATTC.